A selection of T cell receptor beta chains follows, all from one sample in a study of pediatric ulcerative colitis. Profiling relied on immunoSEQ multiplex PCR, and the TCRdb table lists in-frame clones only, not all of them. The sample gives about 15,000 clones, about 74% of which show up once; around 3.6% is in the top ten. Sequencing input: gut tissue. Receptors were obtained from a girl between 10 and 17 years old with moderate ulcerative colitis. Each CDR3 is given with its conserved first and last residue. A D gene is named only where the DNA matches it firmly. Not all rows give a size; the values are once, few, many and, for expanded clones, a class.

d_call | j_call | clone_size | v_call | cdr3_length | cdr3_nt | cdr3_aa
NA | TRBJ2-1 | NA | TRBV25-1 | 16 | TGTGCCAGCAGTGAATCGTCCGGGAGAGGTTTCTATGAGCAGTTCTTC | CASSESSGRGFYEQFF
TRBD2 | TRBJ2-1 | NA | TRBV7-9 | 18 | TGTGCCAGCAGCTTAGCAGAGACTAGCGGGGGGGCCTGGAATGAGCAGTTCTTC | CASSLAETSGGAWNEQFF
NA | TRBJ1-6 | NA | TRBV11-3 | 13 | TGTGCCAGCAGCTTAGATCGAGATTCACCCCTCCACTTT | CASSLDRDSPLHF
NA | TRBJ2-3 | NA | TRBV29-1 | 16 | TGCAGCGTTGAAGATCGTTACTCAGGCAACACAGATACGCAGTATTTT | CSVEDRYSGNTDTQYF
NA | TRBJ2-1 | NA | TRBV5-1 | 16 | TGCGCCAGCAGCGATCAGCGGTCCCCCTCCTACAATGAGCAGTTCTTC | CASSDQRSPSYNEQFF
NA | TRBJ2-2 | NA | TRBV2 | 14 | TGTGCCAGCAGACAGACCTCGAACACCGGGGAGCTGTTTTTT | CASRQTSNTGELFF
TRBD2 | TRBJ2-5 | NA | TRBV29-1 | 15 | TGCAGCGTTCGAATCAAACCGGGGGGGCAGGAGACCCAGTACTTC | CSVRIKPGGQETQYF
NA | TRBJ2-4 | NA | TRBV5-8 | 14 | TGTGCCAGCATGCAGCCCCCAGCCAAAAACATTCAGTACTTC | CASMQPPAKNIQYF
NA | TRBJ2-2 | NA | TRBV21-1 | 15 | TGTGCCAGCAGAGGACAGGGGAGGAACACCGGGGAGCTGTTTTTT | CASRGQGRNTGELFF
NA | TRBJ2-6 | NA | TRBV21-1 | 16 | TGTGCCAGCAGCAAAGACGAGGGGGCGGGGGCCAACGTCCTGACTTTC | CASSKDEGAGANVLTF
TRBD1 | TRBJ2-5 | NA | TRBV4-1 | 15 | TGCGCCAGCAGCCAAGGGGGGACAGGGCCAGAGACCCAGTACTTC | CASSQGGTGPETQYF
TRBD1 | TRBJ2-3 | NA | TRBV5-1 | 16 | TGCGCCAGCAGCTACCCACCGGGACAGCGCACAGATACGCAGTATTTT | CASSYPPGQRTDTQYF
NA | TRBJ1-2 | NA | TRBV18 | 13 | TGTGCCAGCTCACCCACAGGATCTTCCGGCTACACCTTC | CASSPTGSSGYTF
NA | TRBJ2-1 | NA | TRBV5-4 | 15 | TGTGCCAGCAGCCCCGTTCTCCGAGACACCAATGAGCAGTTCTTC | CASSPVLRDTNEQFF
NA | TRBJ1-1 | NA | TRBV4-2 | 14 | TGTGCCAGCAGCCAAGTCGGCGGGAACACTGAAGCTTTCTTT | CASSQVGGNTEAFF
NA | TRBJ2-7 | NA | TRBV30 | 15 | TGTGCCTGGAGCGGACGGTGGGGTTCCACCTACGAGCAGTACTTC | CAWSGRWGSTYEQYF
TRBD1 | TRBJ1-2 | once | TRBV5-4 | 14 | TGTGCCAGCAGATACGGACAGGGAATTGATGGCTACACCTTC | CASRYGQGIDGYTF
NA | TRBJ2-1 | NA | TRBV18 | 15 | TGTGCCAGCTCACCCCCGGCTAGCTCGTACAATGAGCAGTTCTTC | CASSPPASSYNEQFF
TRBD1 | TRBJ1-2 | medium-sized | TRBV19 | 17 | TGTGCCAGTAGTAGCATGGACAGGGGGCTACTGGGCTATGGCTACACCTTC | CASSSMDRGLLGYGYTF
TRBD1 | TRBJ2-4 | NA | TRBV4-1 | 15 | TGCGCCAGCAGCGGACAGGGGAAGGACAAAAACATTCAGTACTTC | CASSGQGKDKNIQYF
NA | TRBJ1-3 | NA | TRBV28 | 14 | TGTGCCAGCTTTCTTCGAGGGTTCGAAAACACCATATATTTT | CASFLRGFENTIYF
TRBD1 | TRBJ1-2 | NA | TRBV6-1 | 14 | TGTGCCAGCAGTGAAGCGGGACAGATTTATGGCTACACCTTC | CASSEAGQIYGYTF
NA | TRBJ2-3 | few | TRBV20-1 | 11 | TGCAGTGCTACCCCCTCCGATACGCAGTATTTT | CSATPSDTQYF
TRBD2 | TRBJ2-1 | few | TRBV19 | 15 | TGTGCCAGTAGGGTGTCTAGCGGGGCCTACAATGAGCAGTTCTTC | CASRVSSGAYNEQFF
NA | TRBJ1-1 | NA | TRBV5-1 | 15 | TGCGCCAGCAGCTTGGCCGGAGGGAGCAGCCCTGAAGCTTTCTTT | CASSLAGGSSPEAFF
TRBD2 | TRBJ2-2 | NA | TRBV29-1 | 14 | TGCAGCGTTCGCCTAGCGGGGTCCACCGGGGAGCTGTTTTTT | CSVRLAGSTGELFF
NA | TRBJ2-7 | NA | TRBV14 | 15 | TGTGCCAGCAGCCAGCTTAGGCAGGGGCCCTACGAGCAGTACTTC | CASSQLRQGPYEQYF
NA | TRBJ2-1 | NA | TRBV30 | 15 | TGTGCCTGGAGTGACTCCCGGAGCTCCTACAATGAGCAGTTCTTC | CAWSDSRSSYNEQFF
NA | TRBJ2-7 | once | TRBV5-4 | 12 | TGTGCCAGCAGCCGTACCGGGGGCGAGCAGTACTTC | CASSRTGGEQYF
TRBD1 | TRBJ2-7 | NA | TRBV18 | 16 | TGTGCCAGCTCACCTGCCGGACAGGTCCCTCCCTACGAGCAGTACTTC | CASSPAGQVPPYEQYF
TRBD2 | TRBJ2-7 | NA | TRBV5-6 | 17 | TGTGCCAGCAGCTTGTGGTTTCGGACTAGCGGGGAGGGGGAGCAGTACTTC | CASSLWFRTSGEGEQYF
NA | TRBJ2-3 | NA | TRBV11-3 | 15 | TGTGCCAGCAGCTTAGATGCCAGAGTCACAGATACGCAGTATTTT | CASSLDARVTDTQYF
TRBD1 | TRBJ1-2 | NA | TRBV18 | 15 | TGTGCCAGCTCACCATCGGGACAGGGAAACTATGGCTACACCTTC | CASSPSGQGNYGYTF
TRBD1 | TRBJ2-7 | medium-sized | TRBV11-2 | 14 | TGTGCCAGCAGCAATTACCAGGGGGTCTACGAGCAGTACTTC | CASSNYQGVYEQYF
TRBD1 | TRBJ1-1 | NA | TRBV28 | 13 | TGTGCCAGCTATTCAGGGGGGAACACTGAAGCTTTCTTT | CASYSGGNTEAFF
NA | TRBJ2-7 | NA | TRBV6-1 | 15 | TGTGCCAGCAGAGGGCGCGGCCGGGCCATTACCGAGCAGTACTTC | CASRGRGRAITEQYF
TRBD1 | TRBJ2-5 | NA | TRBV6-1 | 16 | TGTGCCAGCAGTGAAACTGGACAGGGATGGGGAGAGACCCAGTACTTC | CASSETGQGWGETQYF
NA | TRBJ2-5 | NA | TRBV15 | 13 | TGTGCCACAGCAGGGGAGTACCAAGAGACCCAGTACTTC | CATAGEYQETQYF
TRBD1 | TRBJ2-3 | NA | TRBV19 | 15 | TGTGCCAGCGCCATCGGACAGGGGGCTTCTCATACGCAGTATTTT | CASAIGQGASHTQYF
NA | TRBJ2-4 | NA | TRBV10-2 | 14 | TGCGCCAGCAGTGAAACGGGGGCGAGAAACATTCAGTACTTC | CASSETGARNIQYF
NA | TRBJ2-5 | NA | TRBV29-1 | 15 | TGCAGCGTTGAGGGGGTGGGCTCCTGGGGGGAGACCCAGTACTTC | CSVEGVGSWGETQYF
NA | TRBJ2-3 | NA | TRBV28 | 16 | TGTGCCAGCAGTTTAGGTAGCACAGGGGCACGGGGGACGCAGTATTTT | CASSLGSTGARGTQYF
NA | TRBJ1-4 | NA | TRBV6-5 | 15 | TGTGCCAGCAGTTACTCGGGGCCCGGAGCTGAAAAACTGTTTTTT | CASSYSGPGAEKLFF
TRBD2 | TRBJ2-7 | NA | TRBV7-2 | 14 | TGTGCCAGCAGCTTAGTAGGGACTAGCGGGGAGCAGTACTTC | CASSLVGTSGEQYF
NA | TRBJ1-4 | NA | TRBV6-5 | 14 | TGTGCCAGCAGAGACAGACAGACTAATGAAAAACTGTTTTTT | CASRDRQTNEKLFF
NA | TRBJ2-1 | NA | TRBV4-1 | 16 | TGCGCCAGCAGCCAAGATCGTGCACTAGCCGGCAATGAGCAGTTCTTC | CASSQDRALAGNEQFF
NA | TRBJ2-7 | NA | TRBV5-1 | 14 | TGCGCCAGCAGCCTGAGACAGAAAACTTACGAGCAGTACTTC | CASSLRQKTYEQYF
TRBD2 | TRBJ2-3 | NA | TRBV2 | 15 | TGTGCCAGCAGTGAAGCGGGAGGGTGGGGAGATACGCAGTATTTT | CASSEAGGWGDTQYF
NA | TRBJ1-4 | few | TRBV19 | 16 | TGTGCCAGTAGTATACGGCAGGGACGCACTAATGAAAAACTGTTTTTT | CASSIRQGRTNEKLFF
NA | TRBJ2-7 | NA | TRBV7-2 | 14 | TGTGCCAGCAGCTTCAAGCCAGGCACCTACGAGCAGTACTTC | CASSFKPGTYEQYF
TRBD1 | TRBJ2-5 | NA | TRBV11-2 | 13 | TGTGCCAGCAGCCGGGACAGGGGAGAGACCCAGTACTTC | CASSRDRGETQYF